Presented here are 23 T cell receptor beta chains from one specimen sequenced in a study of blood T cell repertoires in COVID-19. Produced via immunoSEQ multiplex PCR; TCRdb's table is partial and in-frame only. This sample has 400,000 to 450,000 clones; 89% occur once, and the top ten carry about 1.6%. Source material: peripheral blood. These TCRs come from a woman aged 40 to 50 with COVID-19, enrolled during active disease.

This clone was seen a few times. This sequence joins TRBV4-3 and TRBJ1-1; D gene unclear. V lost 11 bases to trimming and J lost 1 base, with 17 bases between them. The CDR3 sequence is 14 residues long. Germline-derived CDR1 and CDR2 are LGHNA and YSLEER. The DNA of the CDR3 is TGCGCCTCCCGAGTGTCTCTGAGGAACACTGAAGCTTTCTTT. It specifies CASRVSLRNTEAFF.

The V gene is TRBV27, the J gene TRBJ1-1, with D uncertain. This CDR3 contains 17 residues. Germline V gene data show CDR1 as MNHEY and CDR2 as SMNVEV (reference sequence). The germline V and J ends were trimmed by 0 bases and 0 bases, with 14 bases remaining between them. CDR3 region: CASSLSGRRSMNTEAFF. DNA of the CDR3: TGTGCCAGCAGTTTATCGGGCCGCAGGTCCATGAACACTGAAGCTTTCTTT.

V usage is TRBV14 and J usage is TRBJ2-1; 12 bases are a match to TRBD2. Germline V gene sequence: CDR1 SGHDN, CDR2 FVKESK. After removal of 0 bases from V and 3 bases from J, the junction contained 9 bases not matched to a gene. The CDR3 is 19 amino acids. CDR3 DNA sequence: TGTGCCAGCAGCCAAGATTCGCTAGCGGGAGGGCCATACTACAATGAGCAGTTCTTC. It is translated as CASSQDSLAGGPYYNEQFF.

The rearrangement joins TRBV27 to TRBJ2-7; the D gene is possibly TRBD2 (6 bases). This CDR3 is built from 13 residues. Trimming stripped 5 bases from V and 7 bases from J, with 15 bases between. Looked up from germline, CDR1 is MNHEY and CDR2 is SMNVEV (reference sequence). The CDR3 DNA is TGTGCCAGCAGTGCAGGACTAAAAGCGGAGCAGTACTTC. As protein: CASSAGLKAEQYF.

The chain joins TRBV25-1 to TRBJ1-5; the D is unclear. The CDR3 loop spans 14 amino acids. V shed 3 bases and J shed 3 bases, with 9 bases lying between them. Germline CDR1 is MGHDK and CDR2 is SYGVNS. CDR3 protein: CASSEGHFNQPQHF. The CDR3 DNA reads TGTGCCAGCAGTGAGGGCCACTTCAATCAGCCCCAGCATTTT.

This clone was counted only a few times. The chain joins TRBV28 to TRBJ1-4; 7 positions match TRBD1. Germline CDR1 is MDHEN and CDR2 is SYDVKM. V dropped 2 bases and J dropped 4; count of bases not matched to a gene: 4. The CDR3 extends over 15 amino acids. CDR3 DNA sequence: TGTGCCAGCAGTTTAGGGGACAGACTTAATGAAAAACTGTTTTTT. Translating gives CASSLGDRLNEKLFF.

The chain has TRBV2 and TRBJ2-7; D may be TRBD1 (5 bases). The CDR3 has 14 amino acids. From germline, CDR1 is SNHLY and CDR2 FYNNEI. Trimming stripped 8 bases from V and 2 bases from J, with 16 bases between. The CDR3 DNA reads TGTGCCAGCGGTACACAGGCGGTCCCCTACGAGCAGTACTTC. Protein product: CASGTQAVPYEQYF. The entire variable domain, with the rest obtained from reference TRBV2 and TRBJ2-7, is as follows: EPEVTQTPSHQVTQMGQEVILRCVPISNHLYFYWYRQILGQKVEFLVSFYNNEISEKSEIFDDQFSVERPDGSNFTLKIRSTKLEDSAMYFCASGTQAVPYEQYFGPGTRLTVT.

The chain couples TRBV5-6 to TRBJ1-4; a weak D match, TRBD1 (5 bases). The CDR3 contains 16 residues. Germline lookup yields CDR1 SGHDT and CDR2 YYEEEE. Deletions cut 1 base from V and 2 bases from J, with 12 bases between. For the CDR3, the DNA is TGTGCCAGCAGCTTGTCCGTCAGGGCGACTAATGAAAAACTGTTTTTT. As protein: CASSLSVRATNEKLFF. Full variable domain (rest looked up from reference TRBV5-6 and TRBJ1-4): DAGVTQSPTHLIKTRGQQVTLRCSPKSGHDTVSWYQQALGQGPQFIFQYYEEEERQRGNFPDRFSGHQFPNYSSELNVNALLLGDSALYLCASSLSVRATNEKLFFGSGTQLSVL.

The chain has TRBV29-1 and TRBJ2-7; possible D gene TRBD1, 6 bases. Germline V gene data show CDR1 as SQVTM and CDR2 as ANQGSEA. V was clipped by 0 bases and J by 2 bases, with 14 bases between them. There are 15 residues in the CDR3. For the CDR3, the DNA is TGCAGCGTTGAAGATCTTGCAGGGGCGACCTACGAGCAGTACTTC. Its protein product is CSVEDLAGATYEQYF.

On this clone itself: Germline is not matched at one junction end, which may reflect a read error. This chain joins TRBV5-1 and TRBJ1-6; D not certain. This CDR3 spans 15 amino acids. CDR1 SGHRS and CDR2 YFSETQ come from the germline V gene. The CDR3, as DNA: TGCGCCAGCAGATTGGGTATCCCTCCGTATTCACCCCTCCACTTT. Amino acid sequence: CASRLGIPPYSPLHF.

The chain joins TRBV11-2 to TRBJ2-1, with 8 bases lining up with TRBD1. The CDR3 loop spans 17 amino acids. Germline V gene data show CDR1 as SGHAT and CDR2 as FQNNGV. After removal of 5 bases from V and 0 bases from J, the junction contained 9 bases not matched to a gene. The CDR3 region has the DNA TGTGCCAGCAGCCGTACTCAGGGGGCGAGCTCCTACAATGAGCAGTTCTTC. It encodes CASSRTQGASSYNEQFF.

The CDR3 nucleotides are TGTGCCAGCAGTTTACTGGGACAGGGAGGTTACGAGCAGTACTTC. Amino acids: CASSLLGQGGYEQYF. V usage is TRBV27 and J usage is TRBJ2-7; 9 nucleotides line up with TRBD1. The germline gives CDR1 MNHEY, CDR2 SMNVEV (reference sequence). V dropped 2 bases and J dropped 4; count of bases not matched to a gene: 6. This CDR3 region has 15 residues.

This clone was counted a single time. Germline is not matched at one junction end, which may reflect a read error. The chain joins TRBV7-7 to TRBJ1-1; D ambiguous. CDR3 length: 13 residues. From germline, CDR1 is SSHAT and CDR2 FNYEAQ (reference sequence). This chain's CDR3 is CASSLDRDTEAFF. CDR3 bases: TGTGCTAGCAGCTTAGACCGGGACACTGAAGCTTTCTTT.

V is TRBV7-9 and J is TRBJ1-1, with 7 positions matching TRBD1. CDR3 length: 14 amino acids. V dropped 5 bases and J dropped 3; count of bases not matched to a gene: 6. Looked up from germline, CDR1 is SEHNR and CDR2 is FQNEAQ (reference sequence). This CDR3 reads CASSHLGQDTEAFF. The CDR3 DNA follows: TGTGCCAGCAGCCACCTTGGACAGGACACTGAAGCTTTCTTT.

This chain connects TRBV9 to TRBJ1-3; the D gene is possibly TRBD1 (5 bases). The V end was cut by 6 bases, the J end by 0 bases, with 13 bases between. CDR1 SGDLS and CDR2 YYNGEE come from the germline V gene. This CDR3 is built from 15 residues. CDR3 protein: CASTGTPSSGNTIYF. CDR3 sequence (DNA): TGTGCCAGCACCGGGACTCCGAGCTCTGGAAACACCATATATTTT.

The chain uses TRBV10-3 and TRBJ2-3; unclear D gene. V shed 3 bases and J shed 1 base, with 14 bases lying between them. Germline V CDR1 and CDR2: ENHRY, SYGVKD. CDR3 size: 16 residues. The CDR3 nucleotides are TGTGCCATCAGTGACGTTCTTGGTTCGGGCACAGATACGCAGTATTTT. Translated: CAISDVLGSGTDTQYF.

This clone appeared once. The V call is TRBV2, the J call TRBJ2-2; a possible D gene is TRBD2 (5 bases). CDR1 and CDR2 from the germline V gene are SNHLY and FYNNEI. V lost 7 bases to trimming and J lost 6 bases, with 12 bases between them. The CDR3 runs to 13 residues. The chain's CDR3 is CASKMDGAGELFF. The CDR3 bases are TGTGCCAGCAAGATGGACGGGGCCGGGGAGCTGTTTTTT.

V gene TRBV7-3 combines with J gene TRBJ1-6; 8 nucleotides line up with TRBD1. Germline V gene data show CDR1 as SGHTA and CDR2 as FQGTGA. The V and J ends lost 5 bases and 8 bases, in that order; junction bases with no gene match: 2. The CDR3 has 13 residues. This chain's CDR3 is CASSKDRDSPLHF. The DNA for the CDR3 is TGTGCCAGCAGCAAGGACAGGGATTCACCCCTCCACTTT.

The gene calls are TRBV7-2 and TRBJ1-6; 8 positions match TRBD1. CDR3 size: 15 residues. Germline V CDR1 and CDR2: SGHTA, FQGNSA. After removal of 2 bases from V and 5 bases from J, the junction contained 2 bases not matched to a gene. The CDR3 sequence is CASSLRTGNNSPLHF. CDR3 coding DNA: TGTGCCAGCAGCTTACGGACAGGGAATAATTCACCCCTCCACTTT.

The chain carries TRBV28 and TRBJ2-7, with 8 bases fitting TRBD1. Germline assignment: CDR1 MDHEN and CDR2 SYDVKM. The CDR3 is 14 amino acids. After removal of 8 bases from V and 2 bases from J, the junction contained 8 bases not matched to a gene. The DNA for the CDR3 is TGTGCCAGCGTTGGATACAGGGGGGCCTACGAGCAGTACTTC. It is translated as CASVGYRGAYEQYF. The whole variable domain, filled in from reference TRBV28 and TRBJ2-7, reads DVKVTQSSRYLVKRTGEKVFLECVQDMDHENMFWYRQDPGLGLRLIYFSYDVKMKEKGDIPEGYSVSREKKERFSLILESASTNQTSMYLCASVGYRGAYEQYFGPGTRLTVT.

V and J are TRBV18 and TRBJ2-7; possibly TRBD1 for D (6 bases). The CDR3 has 15 amino acids. Per the germline V gene, CDR1 is KGHSH and CDR2 is LQKENI. V was shortened by 2 bases and J by 5 bases, with 16 bases between the two germline ends. CDR3 sequence (DNA): TGTGCCAGCTCACCATCCGGGACAACTATCCACGAGCAGTACTTC. Translating gives CASSPSGTTIHEQYF. The variable domain in full, with the rest retrieved from reference TRBV18 and TRBJ2-7, is NAGVMQNPRHLVRRRGQEARLRCSPMKGHSHVYWYRQLPEEGLKFMVYLQKENIIDESGMPKERFSAEFPKEGPSILRIQQVVRGDSAAYFCASSPSGTTIHEQYFGPGTRLTVT.

V is TRBV2 and J is TRBJ2-3; 8 bases match TRBD1. V was pared by 7 bases and J by 3 bases, with 9 bases of the junction left unmatched. The germline CDR1 and CDR2 sequences are SNHLY and FYNNEI. This CDR3 is 15 amino acids long. In DNA form, the CDR3 reads TGTGCCAGCACTTCCGGGACAGGTGGGACAGATACGCAGTATTTT. Its translation is CASTSGTGGTDTQYF.

This clone was picked up a small number of times. This chain uses TRBV6-5 with TRBJ1-5; D gene unclear. The V end lost 5 bases, the J end lost 0 bases, and 11 bases lay between the germline ends. Germline loops: CDR1 MNHEY, CDR2 SVGAGI. The CDR3 length is 15 residues. The CDR3 here is CASSPESHSNQPQHF. In DNA, the CDR3 is TGTGCCAGCAGTCCCGAGAGCCATAGCAATCAGCCCCAGCATTTT.